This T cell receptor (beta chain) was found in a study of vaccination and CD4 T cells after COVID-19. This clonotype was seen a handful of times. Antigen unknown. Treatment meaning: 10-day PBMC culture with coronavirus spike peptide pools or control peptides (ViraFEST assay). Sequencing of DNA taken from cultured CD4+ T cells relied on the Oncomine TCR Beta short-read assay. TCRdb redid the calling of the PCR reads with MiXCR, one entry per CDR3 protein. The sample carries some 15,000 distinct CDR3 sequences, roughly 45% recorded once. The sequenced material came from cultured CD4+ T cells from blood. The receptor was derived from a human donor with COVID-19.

CDR3 protein: CTSSQPRTGDNIQYF. The CDR3 DNA is TGCACCAGCAGCCAACCCCGGACAGGGGACAACATTCAGTACTTC. The gene calls are TRBV1 and TRBJ2-4; the table calls TRBD1, which could not be checked here. TRBV1 is termed a pseudogene. The CDR3 has 15 amino acids.